The TCR beta chain described here comes from a study of vaccination and CD4 T cells after COVID-19. As for treatment: approximately nine-day PBMC culture with coronavirus spike peptide pools or control peptides (ViraFEST assay). Those CD4+ T cells from the unexposed donor predate the COVID-19 pandemic (2011-2018). Sequenced with the Oncomine TCR Beta short-read assay was DNA taken from cultured CD4+ T cells. The genomic DNA was obtained from cultured CD4+ T cells by extraction with the QIAamp micro DNA kit. Via MiXCR, TCRdb re-called the PCR reads, giving one row per CDR3 protein. This sample has thousands of distinct CDR3 sequences, with around half found just once. Trimming pared 3 bases from V and 2 bases from J, leaving 8 bases between. The CDR3 is 13 amino acids. Germline V lookup: CDR1 SGHTA, CDR2 FQGNSA. As for this clonotype: As yet, its antigen is unknown.

The chain employs TRBV7-2 and TRBJ2-7; D gene ambiguous. Source material: CD4+ T cells from blood, cultured in vitro. The clonotype was recovered from a human donor in good health. The CDR3 DNA sequence: TGTGCCAGCAGCTTTTATACTCCCTACGAGCAGTACTTC. Residues: CASSFYTPYEQYF.